This T cell receptor (beta chain) originates from a study of beta chain features in type 1 diabetes. The germline V gene encodes CDR1 SEHNR and CDR2 FQNEAQ (reference sequence). V was cut by 5 bases and J by 5 bases, with 8 bases left in between. CDR3 size: 12 residues. Sorting with CD45RO/CCR7/CD25/CD127/CD95/CD27 yielded naive, central memory, regulatory and stem-like memory CD4+ cells. The entirety of the isolated RNA underwent reverse transcription, so expressed TCRB transcripts were sequenced. TCRdb's table, derived via immunoSEQ multiplex PCR, lists solely in-frame clones and lacks some. The sample holds about 410,000 clones, roughly 14% seen once.

Source material: naive CD4+ T cells from blood. This chain links TRBV7-9 with TRBJ2-3; D is possibly TRBD2 (5 bases). The receptor was isolated from a man between 25 and 39 years old in good health. DNA for the CDR3: TGTGCCAGCAGCGCTGGAGGAGATACGCAGTATTTT. Its translation: CASSAGGDTQYF.